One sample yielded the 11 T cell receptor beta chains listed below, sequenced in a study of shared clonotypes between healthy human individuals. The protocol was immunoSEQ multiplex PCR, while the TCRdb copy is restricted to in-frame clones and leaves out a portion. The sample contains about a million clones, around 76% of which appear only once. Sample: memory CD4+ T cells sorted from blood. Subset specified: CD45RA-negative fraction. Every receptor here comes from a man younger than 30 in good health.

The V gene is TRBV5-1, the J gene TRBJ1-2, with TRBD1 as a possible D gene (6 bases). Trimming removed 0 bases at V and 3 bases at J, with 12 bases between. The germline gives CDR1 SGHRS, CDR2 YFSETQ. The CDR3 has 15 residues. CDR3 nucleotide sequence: TGCGCCAGCAGCTTGGAAGGGGGGCCAGACTATGGCTACACCTTC. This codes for CASSLEGGPDYGYTF.

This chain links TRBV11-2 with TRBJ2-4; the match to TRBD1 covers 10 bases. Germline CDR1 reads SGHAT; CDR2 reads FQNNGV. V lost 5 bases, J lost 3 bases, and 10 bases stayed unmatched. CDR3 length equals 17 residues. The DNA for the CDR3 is TGTGCCAGCAGCACCCTCCCGGGACAGGGGAACAAAAACATTCAGTACTTC. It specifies CASSTLPGQGNKNIQYF.

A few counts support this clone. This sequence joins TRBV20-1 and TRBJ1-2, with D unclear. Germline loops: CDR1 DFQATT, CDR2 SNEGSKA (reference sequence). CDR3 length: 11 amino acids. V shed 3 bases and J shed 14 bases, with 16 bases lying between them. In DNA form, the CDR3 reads TGCAGTGCTAGTTTCGGCGATCGAATAACCTTC. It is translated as CSASFGDRITF.

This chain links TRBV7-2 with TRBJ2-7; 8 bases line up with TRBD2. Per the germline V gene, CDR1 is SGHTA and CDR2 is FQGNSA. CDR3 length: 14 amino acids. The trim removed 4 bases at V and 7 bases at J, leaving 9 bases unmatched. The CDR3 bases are TGTGCCAGCAGCTACCGGGAGGGCCCGGGGGAGCAGTACTTC. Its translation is CASSYREGPGEQYF.

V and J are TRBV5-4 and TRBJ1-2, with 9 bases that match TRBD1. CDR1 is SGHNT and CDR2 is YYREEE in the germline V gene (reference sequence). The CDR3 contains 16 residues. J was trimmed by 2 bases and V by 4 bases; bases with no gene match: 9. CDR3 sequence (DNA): TGTGCCAGCAGCCGGGGCCCGGACAGGGGAAACTATGGCTACACCTTC. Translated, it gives CASSRGPDRGNYGYTF. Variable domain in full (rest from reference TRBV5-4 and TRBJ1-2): ETGVTQSPTHLIKTRGQQVTLRCSSQSGHNTVSWYQQALGQGPQFIFQYYREEENGRGNFPPRFSGLQFPNYSSELNVNALELDDSALYLCASSRGPDRGNYGYTFGSGTRLTVV.

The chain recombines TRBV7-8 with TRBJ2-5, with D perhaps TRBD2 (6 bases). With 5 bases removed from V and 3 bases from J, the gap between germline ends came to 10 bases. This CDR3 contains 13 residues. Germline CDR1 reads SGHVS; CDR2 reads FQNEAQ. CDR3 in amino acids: CASSRESKETQYF. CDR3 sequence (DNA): TGTGCCAGCAGCCGGGAGTCAAAAGAGACCCAGTACTTC.

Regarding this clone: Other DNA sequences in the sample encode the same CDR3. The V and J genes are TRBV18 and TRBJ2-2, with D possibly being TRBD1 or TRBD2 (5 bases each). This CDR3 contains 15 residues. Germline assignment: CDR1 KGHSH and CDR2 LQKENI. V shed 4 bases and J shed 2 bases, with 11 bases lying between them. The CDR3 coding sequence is TGTGCCAGCTCACTCGGGACGGGAAACACCGGGGAGCTGTTTTTT. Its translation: CASSLGTGNTGELFF.

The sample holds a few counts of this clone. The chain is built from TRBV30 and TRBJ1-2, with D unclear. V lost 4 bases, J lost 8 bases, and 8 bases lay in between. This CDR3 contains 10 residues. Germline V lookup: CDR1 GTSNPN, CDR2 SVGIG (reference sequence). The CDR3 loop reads CAWKFRGYTF. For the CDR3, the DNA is TGTGCCTGGAAATTTAGGGGCTACACCTTC.

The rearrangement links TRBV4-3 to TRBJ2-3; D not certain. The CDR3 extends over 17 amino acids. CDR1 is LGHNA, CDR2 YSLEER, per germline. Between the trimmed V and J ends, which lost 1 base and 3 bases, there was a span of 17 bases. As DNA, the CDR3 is TGCGCCAGCAGCCAAGGCCCTGTCAACCTGCAAACAGATACGCAGTATTTT. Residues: CASSQGPVNLQTDTQYF.

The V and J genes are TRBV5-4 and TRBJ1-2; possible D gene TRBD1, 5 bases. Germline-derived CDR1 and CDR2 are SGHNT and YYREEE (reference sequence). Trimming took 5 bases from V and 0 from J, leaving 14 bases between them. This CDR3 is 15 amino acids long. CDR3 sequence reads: CASSPAGGSNYGYTF. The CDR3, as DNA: TGTGCCAGCAGTCCGGCGGGGGGTTCTAACTATGGCTACACCTTC.

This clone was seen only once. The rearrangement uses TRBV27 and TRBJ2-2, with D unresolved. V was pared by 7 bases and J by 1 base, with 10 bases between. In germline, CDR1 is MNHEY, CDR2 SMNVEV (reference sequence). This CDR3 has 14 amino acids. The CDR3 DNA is TGTGCCAGCACCCCTTTCAGGAACACCGGGGAGCTGTTTTTT. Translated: CASTPFRNTGELFF.